This section outlines one T cell receptor (beta chain) sequence together with its context. The source of the sample is a study of blood T cell repertoires in COVID-19. TCRdb's copy holds only in-frame clones and misses some; the assay was immunoSEQ multiplex PCR. The sample has approximately 300,000 clones, around 89% seen once. The germline gives CDR1 SGHRS, CDR2 YFSETQ. CDR3 length: 15 residues. Germline trimming cut 2 bases from V and 2 bases from J; bases unmatched to any gene: 4. This TCR derives from a man aged 30 to 45 with acute or convalescent COVID-19. The gene calls are TRBV5-1 and TRBJ2-7; 10 bases are a match to TRBD2. The sequenced sample was peripheral blood. DNA for the CDR3: TGCGCCAGCAGCTTTGGACTAGCGGCCCCCTACGAGCAGTACTTC. This codes for CASSFGLAAPYEQYF.